Sequencing of this TCR beta chain was carried out in a study of blood T cell repertoires in COVID-19 (dated by TCRdb to 2018 to 2021). In the study overall: The collaborator samples originated in the United States, Italy and Spain and spanned the acute and convalescent phases of COVID-19. The material from the prospective study consisted of cDNA or gDNA derived from T cells, B-cell-depleted T cells, or PBMCs. Subjects who had been exposed to COVID-19, were actively infected with it, or had recovered from it provided the deeply sampled blood TCRbeta repertoires that made up the dataset. A freely available public database, intended as a resource for researchers studying the immune response to SARS-CoV-2, is where the repertoires were released. Samples came from the ongoing ImmuneRACE study (first 160 participants) plus 1,254 subjects from 6 global collaborators. A de-identified subject ID, COVID-19 status, age in years and sex were almost always included in the sample metadata. Where available, HLA class I and class II types were obtained from metadata supplied by the sample provider rather than from assay-based typing.

In regard to this clone: Its antigen has not been determined. Qualities for individual bases were not recorded, and no much larger clone is one base off.

TCRbeta CDR3 regions were amplified from genomic DNA using the immunoSEQ Assay, a bias-controlled multiplex PCR. Concerning the study's data processing: Within the assay, amplification of reference gene primers was used to estimate how many nucleated cells each sample contained. To quantify the absolute abundance of each unique TCRbeta CDR3 rearrangement, sequence reads were collapsed and filtered. For each sample, productive Simpson clonality was calculated as the square root of Simpson's diversity index over productive rearrangements. Sourced from immuneACCESS, this table was stored by TCRdb with only in-frame sequences that have V and J called. A share of the clones is absent; for the studies checked, an unresolved V gene accounts for under half, and the remainder has no known explanation. V, J and clone size were drawn from that table, and D and trimming were deduced from the DNA. The sample table lists 540,000 or so clones, around 90% of them with a count of one. The ten largest clones capture 7.5% to 9.5% of the sample.

General study outcomes and caveats: The amount of clinical and demographic metadata varied by source and participant and was provided uncurated.

One collaborating source in Seattle enrolled patients during active infection and followed them longitudinally through the course of disease. Whole blood was collected in K2EDTA tubes by collaborating institutions according to the institutions' own protocols. For TCRbeta analysis, collaborators shipped samples in one of three forms: frozen whole blood, isolated PBMCs, or DNA extracted from either of those sample types. At the junction V is shortened by 0 bases and J by 6 bases; bases outside the gene matches: 7. Taken from the germline V gene, the CDR1 and CDR2 loops are MNHEY and SVGAGI. The CDR3 starts with the cysteine, ends with the phenylalanine, and has 15 residues. This entry keeps only the CDR3 DNA: 45 bases, framed from base 1.

This TCR was recovered from a woman in her forties or fifties with COVID-19, enrolled during active disease. The sample taken for sequencing was peripheral blood. This sequence uses TRBV6-5 and TRBJ1-1, and 7 junction bases match TRBD1. The DNA is TGTGCCAGCAGTTACTCGCGAGACAGGGCCGCTGAAGCTTTCTTT. This encodes CASSYSRDRAAEAFF.